A single sample gave rise to the 26 T cell receptor beta chains below, sequenced in a study of blood T cell repertoires in COVID-19. Method: immunoSEQ multiplex PCR; TCRdb's copy keeps in-frame clones and lacks some. Among roughly 280,000 clones listed, approximately 85% were seen once. Sequencing used peripheral blood. Receptors originate from a woman in her seventies with acute or convalescent COVID-19.

This clone was seen only a few times. The chain recombines TRBV7-9 with TRBJ1-3; a possible D gene is TRBD1 (5 bases). CDR1 and CDR2 from the germline V gene are SEHNR and FQNEAQ (reference sequence). The CDR3 is 14 amino acids. Trimming cost V 1 base and J 2 bases, with 6 bases left between them. The CDR3 region is CASSLGQPGNTIYF. The CDR3, as DNA: TGTGCCAGCAGCTTAGGACAGCCTGGAAACACCATATATTTT. The variable domain in full, completed from reference TRBV7-9 and TRBJ1-3, reads DTGVSQNPRHKITKRGQNVTFRCDPISEHNRLYWYRQTLGQGPEFLTYFQNEAQLEKSRLLSDRFSAERPKGSFSTLEIQRTEQGDSAMYLCASSLGQPGNTIYFGEGSWLTVV.

In this sample, this clone turned up a few times. The gene calls are TRBV10-2 and TRBJ1-3, with 9 bases aligning to TRBD1. The length of the CDR3 is 13 residues. J was trimmed by 6 bases and V by 8 bases; bases with no gene match: 5. Germline V gene lookup returns CDR1 WSHSY and CDR2 SAAADI. Here the CDR3 DNA reads TGCGCCAGCGCTAACAGGGGGCAAAACACCATATATTTT. Amino acid sequence: CASANRGQNTIYF.

This clone was counted a few times. In DNA, the CDR3 is TGTGCCAGCAGCCTCCGGACAGATCAGCCCCAGCATTTT. It encodes CASSLRTDQPQHF. The chain employs TRBV3-1 (or the pseudogene TRBV3-2) and TRBJ1-5; D may be TRBD1 (6 bases). Trimming shortened V by 4 bases and J by 5 bases, and 9 bases separated the two germline ends. The CDR3 consists of 13 residues. In germline, CDR1 is LGHDT, CDR2 YNNKEL (reference sequence).

The chain employs TRBV9 and TRBJ1-4; D gene unclear. Per the germline V gene, CDR1 is SGDLS and CDR2 is YYNGEE. The V and J ends lost 6 bases and 8 bases respectively, with 17 bases between them. The CDR3 consists of 14 residues. In DNA, the CDR3 is TGTGCCAGCAATGGTGGCGCCCCGGGGGAAAAACTGTTTTTT. Protein: CASNGGAPGEKLFF.

This clone has only a few counts. This sequence joins TRBV5-4 and TRBJ1-6, with D possibly matching TRBD1 (5 bases). The V end lost 7 bases, the J end lost 11 bases, and 13 bases lay between the germline ends. The CDR3 totals 12 residues. CDR1 SGHNT and CDR2 YYREEE come from the germline V gene (reference sequence). In DNA form, the CDR3 reads TGTGCCAGCGTGGGGCGGAGAGCACCCCTCCACTTT. Protein: CASVGRRAPLHF.

This clone came up once. The J gene is TRBJ1-1, the V gene TRBV3-1 (or the pseudogene TRBV3-2); possibly TRBD1 for D (5 bases). This CDR3 comprises 16 residues. Germline values: CDR1 LGHDT, CDR2 YNNKEL (reference sequence). Trimming removed 4 bases at V and 4 bases at J, with 19 bases between. CDR3 residues: CASSPHPGRATTEAFF. As DNA, the CDR3 is TGTGCCAGCAGCCCTCATCCAGGCAGGGCTACCACTGAAGCTTTCTTT.

The V gene is TRBV28, the J gene TRBJ2-6, with a weak D call TRBD1 (6 bases). Germline values: CDR1 MDHEN, CDR2 SYDVKM. Trimming left V 2 bases short and J 0 bases short, with 8 bases between. The CDR3 contains 16 residues. The CDR3 coding sequence is TGTGCCAGCAGTTTAGGGGGCCCCTCTGGGGCCAACGTCCTGACTTTC. Its translation: CASSLGGPSGANVLTF. The full variable domain, in which reference TRBV28 and TRBJ2-6 provide the parts outside the CDR3, is DVKVTQSSRYLVKRTGEKVFLECVQDMDHENMFWYRQDPGLGLRLIYFSYDVKMKEKGDIPEGYSVSREKKERFSLILESASTNQTSMYLCASSLGGPSGANVLTFGAGSRLTVL.

The J gene is TRBJ2-3, the V gene TRBV13; D is unclear. This CDR3 spans 14 amino acids. Trimming took 6 bases from V and 1 from J, leaving 11 bases between them. The germline CDR1 and CDR2 sequences are PRHDT and FYEKMQ (reference sequence). The CDR3 sequence is CASSVHVGTDTQYF. The CDR3 DNA follows: TGTGCCAGCAGTGTCCATGTAGGCACAGATACGCAGTATTTT.

The V gene is TRBV3-1 (or the pseudogene TRBV3-2), the J gene TRBJ1-6, with unresolved D. The CDR3 is 13 residues long. Germline CDR1 is LGHDT and CDR2 is YNNKEL (reference sequence). Trimming left V 2 bases short and J 10 bases short, with 9 bases between. This chain's CDR3 is CASSQIRGSPLHF. The CDR3 DNA reads as TGTGCCAGCAGCCAAATTAGAGGATCACCCCTCCACTTT.

The chain is built from TRBV7-3 and TRBJ1-2, with D unresolved. The CDR3 has 14 residues. V lost 1 base and J 6 bases, leaving 12 bases between the germline ends. Per germline, CDR1 SGHTA and CDR2 FQGTGA. The CDR3 loop reads CASSLRSGFDGYTF. CDR3 DNA sequence: TGTGCCAGCAGCTTAAGATCGGGGTTCGATGGCTACACCTTC.

This chain joins TRBV19 and TRBJ1-6; TRBD1 aligns across 9 bases. The junction had 8 bases not matched to a gene; V was cut back by 10 bases and J by 10 bases. The CDR3 contains 13 residues. Germline V gives CDR1 LNHDA, CDR2 SQIVND (reference sequence). CDR3 nucleotides: TGTGCCACCCGCCGGGGACAGGGATCACCCCTCCACTTT. It specifies CATRRGQGSPLHF. The full variable domain, its missing parts supplied by reference TRBV19 and TRBJ1-6, is DGGITQSPKYLFRKEGQNVTLSCEQNLNHDAMYWYRQDPGQGLRLIYYSQIVNDFQKGDIAEGYSVSREKKESFPLTVTSAQKNPTAFYLCATRRGQGSPLHFGNGTRLTVT.

The chain is built from TRBV30 and TRBJ1-1; no reliable D call. Germline-derived CDR1 and CDR2 are GTSNPN and SVGIG (reference sequence). The CDR3 runs to 12 residues. The V end was cut by 3 bases, the J end by 10 bases, with 15 bases between. CDR3 sequence (DNA): TGTGCCTGGAGGGGAGACACCGATACAGCTTTCTTT. Its translation is CAWRGDTDTAFF.

This chain connects TRBV2 to TRBJ1-6; no definite D call. The length of the CDR3 is 15 residues. The V and J ends lost 4 bases and 3 bases respectively, with 10 bases between them. CDR1 and CDR2 (germline): SNHLY, FYNNEI. The CDR3 reads CASSAVRGYNSPLHF. Here the CDR3 DNA reads TGTGCCAGCAGTGCGGTACGCGGCTATAATTCACCCCTCCACTTT.

The V call is TRBV6-1, the J call TRBJ2-3, with 9 bases matching TRBD2. The CDR3 has 18 amino acids. From germline, CDR1 is MNHNS and CDR2 SASEGT. The ends lost 3 bases at V and 5 bases at J; junction bases unmatched: 15. The CDR3 region has the DNA TGTGCCAGCAGTGACGGGAACTTAGCGGGGGCGAAGAGAGATACGCAGTATTTT. It codes for CASSDGNLAGAKRDTQYF.

The chain carries TRBV18 and TRBJ2-2; 10 nucleotides match TRBD1. The CDR3 contains 16 residues. Looked up from germline, CDR1 is KGHSH and CDR2 is LQKENI. V lost 2 bases to trimming and J lost 4 bases; unmatched junction nucleotides: 4. The CDR3 nucleotides are TGTGCCAGCTCACCAGCGGGACAGGGGTCCACCGGGGAGCTGTTTTTT. It is translated as CASSPAGQGSTGELFF. The full variable domain, rest sourced from reference TRBV18 and TRBJ2-2, is NAGVMQNPRHLVRRRGQEARLRCSPMKGHSHVYWYRQLPEEGLKFMVYLQKENIIDESGMPKERFSAEFPKEGPSILRIQQVVRGDSAAYFCASSPAGQGSTGELFFGEGSRLTVL.

The DNA of the CDR3 is TGTGCCAGCAGCTTGGCGAGCGGCAGGTTCTCCTACAATGAGCAGTTCTTC. The encoded protein is CASSLASGRFSYNEQFF. The V and J genes are TRBV5-4 and TRBJ2-1, with D maybe TRBD2 (5 bases). CDR1 SGHNT and CDR2 YYREEE come from the germline V gene (reference sequence). V lost 0 bases to trimming and J lost 0 bases, with 13 bases between them. This CDR3 is built from 17 residues.

The genes are TRBV6-2 or TRBV6-3 and TRBJ1-5, with D hard to call. Between the trimmed V and J ends, which lost 4 bases and 0 bases, there was a span of 7 bases. Germline lookup yields CDR1 MNHEY and CDR2 SVGEGT. CDR3 length: 14 amino acids. The CDR3 DNA sequence: TGTGCCAGCAGTTCCACTAATAGCAATCAGCCCCAGCATTTT. Amino acids: CASSSTNSNQPQHF.

This chain links TRBV3-1 (or the pseudogene TRBV3-2) with TRBJ1-2; 7 bases are a match to TRBD1. The germline CDR1 and CDR2 sequences are LGHDT and YNNKEL (reference sequence). This CDR3 contains 13 residues. V lost 6 bases, J lost 7 bases, and 8 bases stayed unmatched. As DNA, the CDR3 is TGTGCCAGCAGGACAGGGTCGGGTTCTGGCTACACCTTC. Amino acid sequence: CASRTGSGSGYTF.

This chain uses TRBV6-5 with TRBJ1-2; D perhaps matches TRBD1 (6 bases). The CDR3 contains 13 residues. The V and J ends lost 4 bases and 4 bases respectively, with 10 bases between them. Per germline, CDR1 MNHEY and CDR2 SVGAGI. The chain's CDR3 is CASSSNRVYGYTF. The CDR3 DNA sequence: TGTGCCAGCAGTTCGAACAGGGTCTATGGCTACACCTTC.

The V and J genes are TRBV7-9 and TRBJ2-7; D possibly corresponds to TRBD2 (6 bases). The CDR3 totals 13 residues. CDR1 and CDR2 from the germline V gene are SEHNR and FQNEAQ (reference sequence). Trimming took 5 bases from V and 3 from J, leaving 11 bases between them. CDR3 protein: CASSPRGVYEQYF. The CDR3 region has the DNA TGTGCCAGCAGCCCCCGCGGGGTCTACGAGCAGTACTTC.

This sequence joins TRBV14 and TRBJ1-1; 8 nucleotides match TRBD1. Germline-derived CDR1 and CDR2 are SGHDN and FVKESK. V was clipped by 2 bases and J by 4 bases; unmatched bases: 0. The CDR3 consists of 13 residues. CDR3 bases: TGTGCCAGCAGCCAAACAGGGGGCACTGAAGCTTTCTTT. Encoded protein: CASSQTGGTEAFF. The full variable domain, completed using reference TRBV14 and TRBJ1-1, is EAGVTQFPSHSVIEKGQTVTLRCDPISGHDNLYWYRRVMGKEIKFLLHFVKESKQDESGMPNNRFLAERTGGTYSTLKVQPAELEDSGVYFCASSQTGGTEAFFGQGTRLTVV.

The chain is built from TRBV25-1 and TRBJ1-1, with TRBD1 identical over 9 bases. Looked up from germline, CDR1 is MGHDK and CDR2 is SYGVNS. The CDR3 covers 16 residues. Germline trimming cut 8 bases from V and 5 bases from J; bases unmatched to any gene: 15. CDR3 sequence reads: CASRGQGNLGGTEAFF. CDR3 nucleotide sequence: TGTGCCAGCCGAGGACAGGGGAATTTAGGGGGGACTGAAGCTTTCTTT.

V is TRBV6-5 and J is TRBJ2-7; TRBD2 agrees at 11 bases. The CDR3 is 15 amino acids. The trim removed 6 bases at V and 4 bases at J, leaving 8 bases unmatched. Germline CDR1 MNHEY, CDR2 SVGAGI. The CDR3 region has the DNA TGTGCCAGCAGGTTGACGGGACTAGCGGCTTACGAGCAGTACTTC. Residues: CASRLTGLAAYEQYF.

V gene TRBV5-5 combines with J gene TRBJ1-1; D not certain. Germline CDR1 is SGHKS and CDR2 is YYEKEE (reference sequence). The CDR3 covers 11 residues. V was trimmed by 4 bases and J by 9 bases, leaving 10 bases between them. The CDR3 nucleotides read TGTGCCAGCAGCAACAGTCGCCAAGCTTTCTTT. This sequence encodes CASSNSRQAFF.

This clone was recorded once. J is TRBJ2-7 and V is TRBV7-3, with D possibly TRBD2 on 6 matching bases. Per the germline V gene, CDR1 is SGHTA and CDR2 is FQGTGA. V was cut by 0 bases and J by 7 bases, with 13 bases left in between. The CDR3 consists of 14 residues. CDR3 in amino acids: CASSLTSGPGEQYF. Written as DNA, the CDR3 is TGTGCCAGCAGCTTAACTAGCGGCCCGGGGGAGCAGTACTTC.

The chain joins TRBV11-2 to TRBJ2-5; 7 bases are shared with TRBD2. Germline values: CDR1 SGHAT, CDR2 FQNNGV. This CDR3 has 16 residues. Losses at the gene ends were 5 bases for V and 5 bases for J; bases not matched to a gene: 14. CDR3 protein: CASSLTRWGGSETQYF. The CDR3, as DNA: TGTGCCAGCAGCCTCACCCGATGGGGGGGGAGCGAGACCCAGTACTTC.